The 23 T cell receptor beta chains presented below share a single source sample, sequenced in a study of blood T cell repertoires in COVID-19. Repertoires were generated with immunoSEQ multiplex PCR, while TCRdb's copy carries only in-frame clones and drops some. The table shows fewer than 300,000 clones, with 75% to 90% occurring only once. Sequencing was carried out using peripheral blood. These receptors were collected from a woman aged 45-59 years with COVID-19, enrolled during active disease.

The chain links TRBV19 to TRBJ2-7; D possibly corresponds to TRBD2 (5 bases). Germline loops: CDR1 LNHDA, CDR2 SQIVND (reference sequence). Trimming cost V 5 bases and J 3 bases, with 17 bases left between them. This CDR3 is built from 15 residues. This CDR3 is CASSSPSGRGYEQYF. CDR3 DNA: TGTGCCAGTAGTTCCCCCAGCGGCCGGGGCTACGAGCAGTACTTC.

Here the CDR3 DNA reads TGTGCCAGCTCACCACAGGGAGTCAGGGAGACCCAGTACTTC. As protein: CASSPQGVRETQYF. This chain uses TRBV18 with TRBJ2-5, with D possibly TRBD2 on 5 matching bases. V lost 1 base and J 5 bases, leaving 11 bases between the germline ends. This CDR3 spans 14 amino acids. Germline V CDR1 and CDR2: KGHSH, LQKENI.

The chain is built from TRBV11-2 and TRBJ2-5; D uncertain. V lost 8 bases to trimming and J lost 0 bases, with 13 bases between them. The germline V gene has CDR1 SGHAT and CDR2 FQNNGV. The CDR3 is 14 amino acids. DNA of the CDR3: TGTGCCAGCTCTCTCGCAGGCTACCAAGAGACCCAGTACTTC. Its translation is CASSLAGYQETQYF.

This sequence joins TRBV6-1 and TRBJ1-2; no reliable D call. Deletions cut 2 bases from V and 1 base from J, with 11 bases between. The CDR3 length is 15 residues. CDR1 is MNHNS, CDR2 SASEGT, per germline. The CDR3 nucleotides read TGTGCCAGCAGTGAATCGTTTTCCGTTAACTATGGCTACACCTTC. Translated, it gives CASSESFSVNYGYTF.

The rearrangement uses TRBV29-1 and TRBJ2-1; D not certain. The germline gives CDR1 SQVTM, CDR2 ANQGSEA. CDR3 length equals 12 residues. Trimming took off 4 bases at V and 2 bases at J, with 6 bases between the two ends. CDR3 coding DNA: TGCAGCGTTGGCTCAGCCTACAATGAGCAGTTCTTC. Amino acid sequence: CSVGSAYNEQFF.

This chain connects TRBV13 to TRBJ2-5; 7 nucleotides match TRBD1. The germline V gene encodes CDR1 PRHDT and CDR2 FYEKMQ (reference sequence). J was trimmed by 4 bases and V by 4 bases; bases with no gene match: 3. CDR3 size: 13 residues. In nucleotides, the CDR3 is TGTGCCAGCAGCTCCAGACAGGGAGAGACCCAGTACTTC. Translated: CASSSRQGETQYF.

The rearrangement joins TRBV9 to TRBJ1-4; unclear D gene. CDR1 SGDLS and CDR2 YYNGEE come from the germline V gene. The V gene lost 3 bases and the J gene lost 6 bases, with 24 bases spanning the gap. This CDR3 region has 18 residues. The CDR3 DNA follows: TGTGCCAGCAGCGCCAGTAGTCTCGGGGTCGGGTGGGATGAAAAACTGTTTTTT. Amino acids: CASSASSLGVGWDEKLFF.

The gene calls are TRBV6-6 and TRBJ2-7; the D gene is possibly TRBD2 (5 bases). Trimming stripped 5 bases from V and 6 bases from J, with 14 bases between. Germline V gene data show CDR1 as MNHNY and CDR2 as SVGAGI (reference sequence). This CDR3 contains 13 residues. The CDR3 sequence is CASSPRGGSEQYF. CDR3 DNA sequence: TGTGCCAGCAGTCCCAGAGGAGGTTCCGAGCAGTACTTC.

This chain joins TRBV28 and TRBJ2-5; tentative D call: TRBD2 (6 bases). The CDR3 loop spans 14 amino acids. Trimming removed 3 bases from V and 0 bases from J, with 8 bases in between. Per the germline V gene, CDR1 is MDHEN and CDR2 is SYDVKM. CDR3: CASSFGRNQETQYF. For the CDR3, the DNA is TGTGCCAGCAGTTTCGGGAGAAACCAAGAGACCCAGTACTTC.

This chain connects TRBV29-1 to TRBJ1-1; D perhaps matches TRBD1 (6 bases). V was trimmed by 1 base and J by 0 bases, leaving 18 bases between them. The CDR3 is made up of 17 amino acids. CDR1 is SQVTM and CDR2 is ANQGSEA in the germline V gene. CDR3 amino acids: CSVEGGRSTRMNTEAFF. The CDR3 nucleotides read TGCAGCGTTGAAGGGGGGCGCTCCACCCGAATGAACACTGAAGCTTTCTTT.

The CDR3 DNA reads TGCGCCAGCAGAATACTAGCGGGGGTCATGGGAGATACGCAGTATTTT. Translating it yields CASRILAGVMGDTQYF. The chain uses TRBV5-1 and TRBJ2-3, with 11 bases fitting TRBD2. Per the germline V gene, CDR1 is SGHRS and CDR2 is YFSETQ. V lost 5 bases to trimming and J lost 5 bases; unmatched junction nucleotides: 10. This CDR3 has 16 residues.

In its sample, this clone was seen once. The rearrangement links TRBV20-1 to TRBJ2-7, with 8 bases matching TRBD1. The CDR3 length is 13 residues. Germline assignment: CDR1 DFQATT and CDR2 SNEGSKA (reference sequence). With V trimmed by 3 bases and J by 2 bases, 3 bases remained unmatched. CDR3: CSASRTGTYEQYF. The CDR3 DNA reads TGCAGTGCTAGTAGGACAGGGACCTACGAGCAGTACTTC.

CDR3 in amino acids: CASSNGRGPADEQYF. CDR3 nucleotide sequence: TGTGCCAGCAGTAACGGCAGGGGTCCTGCGGACGAGCAGTACTTC. The chain recombines TRBV5-5 with TRBJ2-7; weak D call: TRBD1 (6 bases). This CDR3 region has 15 residues. V was pared by 5 bases and J by 5 bases, with 20 bases between. From germline, CDR1 is SGHKS and CDR2 YYEKEE (reference sequence).

V and J are TRBV18 and TRBJ2-3; no reliable D call. CDR1 is KGHSH and CDR2 is LQKENI in the germline V gene. The ends were cut back, 2 bases at V and 3 bases at J, with 12 bases in the middle. This CDR3 is 15 amino acids long. The CDR3 region has the DNA TGTGCCAGCTCACCAGAGCGCATAGTTACAGATACGCAGTATTTT. Amino acids: CASSPERIVTDTQYF. The full variable domain, in which reference TRBV18 and TRBJ2-3 provide the parts outside the CDR3, is NAGVMQNPRHLVRRRGQEARLRCSPMKGHSHVYWYRQLPEEGLKFMVYLQKENIIDESGMPKERFSAEFPKEGPSILRIQQVVRGDSAAYFCASSPERIVTDTQYFGPGTRLTVL.

The chain couples TRBV11-1 to TRBJ1-1, with D unclear. V shed 4 bases and J shed 1 base, with 7 bases lying between them. Germline CDR1 SGHAT, CDR2 FQDESV (reference sequence). The CDR3 runs to 13 residues. CDR3 loop: CASSYRENTEAFF. For the CDR3, the DNA is TGTGCCAGCAGCTACCGGGAGAACACTGAAGCTTTCTTT.

CDR3 region: CASSEGSPPRRGYGYTF. CDR3 sequence (DNA): TGTGCCAGCAGTGAAGGATCCCCCCCGCGACGGGGCTATGGCTACACCTTC. The chain links TRBV2 to TRBJ1-2, with unresolved D. The CDR3 loop spans 17 amino acids. Trimming pared 1 base from V and 4 bases from J, leaving 19 bases between. CDR1 is SNHLY and CDR2 is FYNNEI in the germline V gene.

This sequence joins TRBV19 and TRBJ2-3, with TRBD2 matching over 9 bases. This CDR3 contains 15 residues. V shed 6 bases and J 2 bases; nucleotides not matched to a gene: 6. Germline V gene sequence: CDR1 LNHDA, CDR2 SQIVND (reference sequence). CDR3 bases: TGTGCCAGTAGGACTAGCGGAACACCCACAGATACGCAGTATTTT. Amino acid sequence: CASRTSGTPTDTQYF.

The V and J genes are TRBV18 and TRBJ1-2, with TRBD1 matching over 11 bases. The CDR3 spans 16 residues. V dropped 2 bases and J dropped 4; count of bases not matched to a gene: 6. In germline, CDR1 is KGHSH, CDR2 LQKENI. CDR3 DNA sequence: TGTGCCAGCTCACCAACTGGACAGGGGGCGGTCTATGGCTACACCTTC. As protein: CASSPTGQGAVYGYTF.

The gene calls are TRBV6-2 or TRBV6-3 and TRBJ1-5; D unclear. V lost 1 base and J lost 5, with 3 bases in between. The CDR3 extends over 12 amino acids. Germline V gene lookup returns CDR1 MNHEY and CDR2 SVGEGT. The CDR3 spells CASSYYYQPQHF. The CDR3, as DNA: TGTGCCAGCAGTTACTACTATCAGCCCCAGCATTTT.

The chain is built from TRBV6-2 or TRBV6-3 and TRBJ1-2, with TRBD1 identical over 8 bases. Germline CDR1 and CDR2: MNHEY and SVGEGT. This CDR3 has 15 amino acids. The V and J ends lost 4 bases and 5 bases, in that order; junction bases with no gene match: 9. In DNA form, the CDR3 reads TGTGCCAGCAGTTCCCCCGGACAGGGCTATTATGGCTACACCTTC. Its protein product is CASSSPGQGYYGYTF.

V is TRBV4-3 and J is TRBJ2-3; D perhaps matches TRBD2 (6 bases). The V end lost 3 bases, the J end lost 5 bases, and 15 bases lay between the germline ends. This CDR3 contains 15 residues. Germline V lookup: CDR1 LGHNA, CDR2 YSLEER. This CDR3 is CASSHGGKLGDTQYF. CDR3 in DNA: TGCGCCAGCAGCCATGGCGGGAAGCTGGGAGATACGCAGTATTTT.

In nucleotides, the CDR3 is TGCGCCAGCAGCATAATTATCAGGGGAAACACTGAAGCTTTCTTT. Its translation is CASSIIIRGNTEAFF. J is TRBJ1-1 and V is TRBV5-1, with TRBD1 as a possible D gene (6 bases). The CDR3 runs to 15 residues. Looked up from germline, CDR1 is SGHRS and CDR2 is YFSETQ. Trimming removed 4 bases from V and 2 bases from J, with 15 bases in between.

Comment on this clone: One junction end does not reproduce the germline sequence, and a read error may be involved. The chain has TRBV5-6 and TRBJ2-5; 9 positions match TRBD1. The germline gives CDR1 SGHDT, CDR2 YYEEEE. The length of the CDR3 is 15 residues. The CDR3 loop is CASSLPPGTGSAWNF. The CDR3 DNA follows: TGTGCCAGCAGCTTGCCTCCGGGGACAGGGTCGGCATGGAACTTC.